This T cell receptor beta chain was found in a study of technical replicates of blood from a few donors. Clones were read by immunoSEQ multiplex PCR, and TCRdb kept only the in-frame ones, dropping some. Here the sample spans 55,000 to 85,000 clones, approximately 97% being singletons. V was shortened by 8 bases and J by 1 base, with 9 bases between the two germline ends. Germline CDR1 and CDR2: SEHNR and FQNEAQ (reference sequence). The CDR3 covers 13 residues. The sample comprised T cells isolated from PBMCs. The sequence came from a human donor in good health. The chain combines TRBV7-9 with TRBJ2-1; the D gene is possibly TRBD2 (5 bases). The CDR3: CASSSGSYNEQFF. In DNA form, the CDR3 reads TGTGCCAGCTCGTCGGGGTCCTACAATGAGCAGTTCTTC.